A single sample gave rise to the 32 T cell receptor beta chains below, sequenced in a study of OX40 agonist ivuxolimab in advanced cancers. Some clones are missing from TCRdb's copy, which holds only in-frame ones; the method was immunoSEQ multiplex PCR. The sample carries about 50,000 clones, over 90% recorded once. Sequencing was performed on CD4+ or CD8+ T cells sorted from blood, taken in a trial of the OX40 agonist ivuxolimab. These receptors all come from an adult with an advanced solid tumor such as melanoma, head and neck, liver or kidney cancer.

The chain's CDR3 is CASSQAGDREYNEQFF. As DNA, the CDR3 is TGCGCCAGCAGCCAAGCAGGGGACAGGGAGTACAATGAGCAGTTCTTC. The chain carries TRBV4-3 and TRBJ2-1; TRBD1 agrees at 9 bases. With V trimmed by 1 base and J by 4 bases, 5 bases remained unmatched. The CDR3 loop spans 16 amino acids. The V gene's germline CDR1 is LGHNA and CDR2 YSLEER.

The genes are TRBV7-9 and TRBJ2-1; 12 bases line up with TRBD1. The CDR3 totals 18 residues. V shed 5 bases and J 1 base; nucleotides not matched to a gene: 9. CDR1 SEHNR and CDR2 FQNEAQ come from the germline V gene (reference sequence). The DNA of the CDR3 is TGTGCCAGCAGCACCCGGGACAGGGGGCGGATTTCCTACAATGAGCAGTTCTTC. Translated, it gives CASSTRDRGRISYNEQFF.

In this sample, this clone turned up once. V and J are TRBV9 and TRBJ1-2; D call uncertain. The V and J ends lost 4 bases and 6 bases respectively, with 16 bases between them. Germline V gene sequence: CDR1 SGDLS, CDR2 YYNGEE. This CDR3 region has 14 residues. CDR3 region: CASSSLPPVDGYTF. The CDR3 region has the DNA TGTGCCAGCAGCTCACTTCCCCCCGTGGATGGCTACACCTTC.

This clone showed up just once. V gene TRBV4-3 combines with J gene TRBJ2-3, with D possibly being TRBD2 (6 bases). CDR1 and CDR2 (germline): LGHNA, YSLEER. CDR3 length: 16 residues. V was clipped by 3 bases and J by 2 bases, with 15 bases between them. CDR3 in DNA: TGCGCCAGCAGCCAGCGGGGACTCTCACCCACAGATACGCAGTATTTT. Amino acids: CASSQRGLSPTDTQYF.

This chain uses TRBV13 with TRBJ2-7; 8 bases fit TRBD2. This CDR3 contains 16 residues. Germline values: CDR1 PRHDT, CDR2 FYEKMQ (reference sequence). After removal of 5 bases from V and 6 bases from J, the junction contained 15 bases not matched to a gene. The CDR3 DNA reads TGTGCCAGCAGCCCTACCCCGTTGGCGGGAGGTGGCGAGCAGTACTTC. This translates into CASSPTPLAGGGEQYF.

The V gene is TRBV7-6, the J gene TRBJ2-1; TRBD1 matches 10 bases. V dropped 7 bases and J dropped 8; count of bases not matched to a gene: 17. The CDR3 runs 17 residues. Looked up from germline, CDR1 is SGHVS and CDR2 is FNYEAQ. Written as DNA, the CDR3 is TGTGCCAGCACCCTTCTTAGGGCCGGGACAGGGGTCGATGAGCAGTTCTTC. Protein: CASTLLRAGTGVDEQFF.

J is TRBJ2-1 and V is TRBV11-2; 7 bases are shared with TRBD2. The V gene end was trimmed by 1 base and the J gene end by 13 bases; junction bases not matched to a gene: 7. Per germline, CDR1 SGHAT and CDR2 FQNNGV. This CDR3 region has 13 residues. In DNA form, the CDR3 reads TGTGCCAGCAGCTTAGGGGGAGGGCCGGAACAGTTCTTC. It yields the protein CASSLGGGPEQFF.

CDR3 coding DNA: TGTGCCAGCAGACCCACCACTGAAGCTTTCTTT. Residues: CASRPTTEAFF. This sequence joins TRBV7-8 and TRBJ1-1, with D hard to call. The CDR3 is 11 amino acids. V was cut by 6 bases and J by 4 bases, with 6 bases left in between. The germline V gene has CDR1 SGHVS and CDR2 FQNEAQ. Full variable domain (missing parts from reference TRBV7-8 and TRBJ1-1): GAGVSQSPRYKVAKRGQDVALRCDPISGHVSLFWYQQALGQGPEFLTYFQNEAQLDKSGLPSDRFFAERPEGSVSTLKIQRTQQEDSAVYLCASRPTTEAFFGQGTRLTVV.

The gene calls are TRBV4-3 and TRBJ2-5; 12 bases align to TRBD2. Per the germline V gene, CDR1 is LGHNA and CDR2 is YSLEER. The CDR3 consists of 17 residues. J gave up 5 bases and V 0 bases, and 7 bases lay outside the gene matches. The CDR3 DNA sequence: TGCGCCAGCAGCCAAGATCCTAGCGGGAGGGCTTCGGAGACCCAGTACTTC. This codes for CASSQDPSGRASETQYF.

V gene TRBV13 combines with J gene TRBJ2-1; 9 positions agree with TRBD2. This CDR3 spans 16 amino acids. The V segment lost 1 base and the J segment 4 bases; nucleotides outside the gene matches: 5. Germline V gives CDR1 PRHDT, CDR2 FYEKMQ (reference sequence). The CDR3 DNA sequence: TGTGCCAGCAGCTTAGACGGCGGGAGGGGATACAATGAGCAGTTCTTC. As protein: CASSLDGGRGYNEQFF.

The chain links TRBV19 to TRBJ2-2, with D unresolved. V was trimmed by 7 bases and J by 6 bases, leaving 6 bases between them. Germline loops: CDR1 LNHDA, CDR2 SQIVND (reference sequence). This CDR3 has 11 amino acids. The CDR3 DNA is TGTGCCAGTAAGGGCGCCGGGGAGCTGTTTTTT. It translates to CASKGAGELFF.

This clone has only one observation. The chain joins TRBV7-2 to TRBJ1-2, with D uncertain. V lost 5 bases and J lost 3, with 7 bases in between. The CDR3 is made up of 12 amino acids. The germline gives CDR1 SGHTA, CDR2 FQGNSA. For the CDR3, the DNA is TGTGCCAGCAGCCATGACCACTATGGCTACACCTTC. This sequence encodes CASSHDHYGYTF. Full variable domain (remainder filled in from reference TRBV7-2 and TRBJ1-2): GAGVSQSPSNKVTEKGKDVELRCDPISGHTALYWYRQSLGQGLEFLIYFQGNSAPDKSGLPSDRFSAERTGGSVSTLTIQRTQQEDSAVYLCASSHDHYGYTFGSGTRLTVV.

The gene calls are TRBV19 and TRBJ2-7; 11 bases align to TRBD2. CDR3 size: 15 residues. Germline assignment: CDR1 LNHDA and CDR2 SQIVND (reference sequence). Trimming cost V 5 bases and J 2 bases; bases outside gene matches: 5. This CDR3 is CASSPQGLAAYEQYF. The CDR3 DNA reads as TGTGCCAGTAGTCCTCAGGGACTAGCGGCCTACGAGCAGTACTTC.

The J gene is TRBJ2-3, the V gene TRBV6-6, with TRBD2 matching over 9 bases. There are 15 residues in the CDR3. The trim removed 5 bases at V and 0 bases at J, leaving 3 bases unmatched. From germline, CDR1 is MNHNY and CDR2 SVGAGI (reference sequence). CDR3 in amino acids: CASSTSGLSTDTQYF. The CDR3 DNA reads as TGTGCCAGCAGTACTAGCGGGTTGAGCACAGATACGCAGTATTTT.

This clone has just one count. The gene calls are TRBV6-6 and TRBJ2-1, with 8 bases lining up with TRBD2. Germline CDR1 and CDR2: MNHNY and SVGAGI (reference sequence). The CDR3 spans 15 residues. V gave up 5 bases and J gave up 1 base; unmatched junction bases: 4. In DNA form, the CDR3 reads TGTGCCAGCAGTCCGGGAGGGCCGTCCTACAATGAGCAGTTCTTC. This encodes CASSPGGPSYNEQFF.

The rearrangement joins TRBV9 to TRBJ2-3; D call uncertain. Germline V gives CDR1 SGDLS, CDR2 YYNGEE. Between the trimmed V and J ends, which lost 0 bases and 3 bases, there was a span of 17 bases. The CDR3 covers 17 residues. CDR3: CASSVAQEVLKTDTQYF. The CDR3 coding sequence is TGTGCCAGCAGCGTAGCCCAAGAGGTTCTCAAGACAGATACGCAGTATTTT.

This clone was observed a single time. The chain couples TRBV28 to TRBJ1-2, with D tentatively TRBD1 (5 bases). The CDR3 is made up of 16 amino acids. Germline loops: CDR1 MDHEN, CDR2 SYDVKM. V lost 5 bases and J 3 bases, leaving 19 bases between the germline ends. The CDR3 bases are TGTGCCAGCAGTCCACCTGGGGGAGGGAGTGACTATGGCTACACCTTC. Protein product: CASSPPGGGSDYGYTF.

V is TRBV14 and J is TRBJ1-2; TRBD1 might be the D (6 bases). Trimming took off 1 base at V and 4 bases at J, with 16 bases between the two ends. From germline, CDR1 is SGHDN and CDR2 FVKESK. The CDR3 runs 16 residues. The CDR3, as DNA: TGTGCCAGCAGCCAAGTGGGCCAGGGGATAATCTATGGCTACACCTTC. This translates into CASSQVGQGIIYGYTF.

The CDR3, as DNA: TGTGCCAGCAGTTTTAGCGGGAGTCTTAGGAATGAGCAGTTCTTC. Protein product: CASSFSGSLRNEQFF. The chain couples TRBV27 to TRBJ2-1; TRBD2 matches 9 bases. This CDR3 is built from 15 residues. After removal of 3 bases from V and 7 bases from J, the junction contained 7 bases not matched to a gene. Per the germline V gene, CDR1 is MNHEY and CDR2 is SMNVEV (reference sequence).

The chain joins TRBV18 to TRBJ2-3; D ambiguous. Germline CDR1 is KGHSH and CDR2 is LQKENI. The CDR3 has 14 amino acids. Trimming shortened V by 0 bases and J by 3 bases, and 7 bases separated the two germline ends. The CDR3 DNA reads as TGTGCCAGCTCACCACCCACTGATACAGATACGCAGTATTTT. Its translation is CASSPPTDTDTQYF.

V gene TRBV9 combines with J gene TRBJ2-5, with TRBD2 matching 10 bases. The CDR3 spans 16 residues. Germline loops: CDR1 SGDLS, CDR2 YYNGEE. V shed 3 bases, J shed 5 bases, and the junction held 10 bases outside the gene matches. Here the CDR3 DNA reads TGTGCCAGCAGCGCCCAAGCGGGAGGGCCTTTTGAGACCCAGTACTTC. Protein sequence: CASSAQAGGPFETQYF. The whole variable domain, remainder taken from reference TRBV9 and TRBJ2-5, is DSGVTQTPKHLITATGQRVTLRCSPRSGDLSVYWYQQSLDQGLQFLIQYYNGEERAKGNILERFSAQQFPDLHSELNLSSLELGDSALYFCASSAQAGGPFETQYFGPGTRLLVL.

The chain has TRBV5-1 and TRBJ2-1; no clear D gene. This CDR3 is 13 amino acids long. The germline CDR1 and CDR2 sequences are SGHRS and YFSETQ. V was pared by 2 bases and J by 7 bases, with 10 bases between. CDR3 DNA: TGCGCCAGCAGCTTACAGCCCCCAAATGAGCAGTTCTTC. Translation: CASSLQPPNEQFF.

The chain uses TRBV4-1 and TRBJ2-5, with TRBD2 matching 11 bases. The germline gives CDR1 MGHRA, CDR2 YSYEKL. The CDR3 is 16 amino acids. The V segment lost 3 bases and the J segment 0 bases; nucleotides outside the gene matches: 3. The CDR3 DNA reads TGCGCCAGCAGCCACGGGACTAGCGGAGACCAAGAGACCCAGTACTTC. This translates into CASSHGTSGDQETQYF.

The chain joins TRBV28 to TRBJ1-1, with no clear D. The V gene lost 5 bases and the J gene lost 3 bases, with 16 bases spanning the gap. CDR1 and CDR2 (germline): MDHEN, SYDVKM. The CDR3 totals 15 residues. CDR3 residues: CASSRRSFGYTEAFF. The CDR3 bases are TGTGCCAGCAGTCGCAGAAGTTTTGGGTACACTGAAGCTTTCTTT. Looking up the rest from reference TRBV28 and TRBJ1-1 gives the full variable domain: DVKVTQSSRYLVKRTGEKVFLECVQDMDHENMFWYRQDPGLGLRLIYFSYDVKMKEKGDIPEGYSVSREKKERFSLILESASTNQTSMYLCASSRRSFGYTEAFFGQGTRLTVV.

The chain joins TRBV7-2 to TRBJ1-2; 8 bases match TRBD1. The CDR3 is 13 residues long. Germline assignment: CDR1 SGHTA and CDR2 FQGNSA. V trimming: 0 bases; J trimming: 6 bases; junction bases outside the gene matches: 0. The CDR3 here is CASSLADRDGYTF. DNA of the CDR3: TGTGCCAGCAGCTTAGCGGACAGGGATGGCTACACCTTC.

The V gene is TRBV14, the J gene TRBJ2-7; 7 bases line up with TRBD2. This CDR3 region has 15 residues. The germline V gene encodes CDR1 SGHDN and CDR2 FVKESK. After removal of 1 base from V and 4 bases from J, the junction contained 7 bases not matched to a gene. CDR3 sequence (DNA): TGTGCCAGCAGCCAAGCGGAGCGGGAAAGGTACGAGCAGTACTTC. Encoded protein: CASSQAERERYEQYF.

This chain joins TRBV6-6 and TRBJ2-7; D ambiguous. Germline V gene lookup returns CDR1 MNHNY and CDR2 SVGAGI (reference sequence). This CDR3 is built from 12 residues. The germline V and J ends were trimmed by 7 bases and 3 bases, with 10 bases remaining between them. CDR3 residues: CASTPGLYEQYF. For the CDR3, the DNA is TGTGCCAGCACCCCTGGCCTCTACGAGCAGTACTTC.

The chain uses TRBV7-9 and TRBJ2-5, with D possibly called TRBD1 or TRBD2 (6 bases each). The V and J ends lost 2 bases and 7 bases respectively, with 11 bases between them. CDR3 length: 13 residues. Germline-derived CDR1 and CDR2 are SEHNR and FQNEAQ (reference sequence). The CDR3 coding sequence is TGTGCCAGCAGCTTACGGACAGCGGGGACCCAGTACTTC. Its translation: CASSLRTAGTQYF.

J is TRBJ2-5 and V is TRBV7-7; 7 bases fit TRBD1. V trimming: 5 bases; J trimming: 5 bases; junction bases outside the gene matches: 8. This CDR3 is built from 14 residues. CDR1 SSHAT and CDR2 FNYEAQ come from the germline V gene (reference sequence). The CDR3 bases are TGTGCCAGCAGCACGACAGGGAAAGAGGAGACCCAGTACTTC. This translates into CASSTTGKEETQYF.

This clone has only one observation. The chain joins TRBV27 to TRBJ2-5; a weak D match, TRBD1 (5 bases). Germline CDR1 is MNHEY and CDR2 is SMNVEV (reference sequence). V lost 6 bases to trimming and J lost 2 bases, with 10 bases between them. This CDR3 contains 13 residues. As DNA, the CDR3 is TGTGCCAGCAGCGGACAAGGTCAAGAGACCCAGTACTTC. Translated, it gives CASSGQGQETQYF.

This sequence joins TRBV28 and TRBJ2-5, with 10 bases fitting TRBD2. V lost 6 bases and J lost 3; bases outside the gene matches: 10. CDR1 and CDR2 from the germline V gene are MDHEN and SYDVKM. The CDR3 runs to 16 residues. The CDR3 nucleotides read TGTGCCAGCAGCTTCTCGACTAGCGGGTTTGAAGAGACCCAGTACTTC. It is translated as CASSFSTSGFEETQYF.

The chain is built from TRBV4-3 and TRBJ2-7; D perhaps matches TRBD1 (7 bases). This CDR3 region has 13 residues. Germline V gene sequence: CDR1 LGHNA, CDR2 YSLEER. V dropped 1 base and J dropped 6 bases, with 10 bases sitting between them. The CDR3 is CASSQAQGGEQYF. DNA for the CDR3: TGCGCCAGCAGCCAAGCGCAGGGGGGCGAGCAGTACTTC.